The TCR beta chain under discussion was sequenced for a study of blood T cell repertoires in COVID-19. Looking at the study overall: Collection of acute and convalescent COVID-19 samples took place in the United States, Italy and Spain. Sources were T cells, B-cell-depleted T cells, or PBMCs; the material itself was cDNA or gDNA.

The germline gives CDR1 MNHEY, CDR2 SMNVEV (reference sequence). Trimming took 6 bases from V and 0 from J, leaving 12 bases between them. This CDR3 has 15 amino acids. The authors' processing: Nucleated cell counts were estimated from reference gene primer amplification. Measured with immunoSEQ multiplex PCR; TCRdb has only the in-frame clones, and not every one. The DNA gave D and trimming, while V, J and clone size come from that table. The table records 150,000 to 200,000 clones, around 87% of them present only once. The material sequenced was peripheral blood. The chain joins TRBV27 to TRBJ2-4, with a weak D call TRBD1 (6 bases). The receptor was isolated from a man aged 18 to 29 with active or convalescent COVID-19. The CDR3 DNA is TGTGCCAGCAGGGGACAAAGTGAAGCCAAAAACATTCAGTACTTC. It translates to CASRGQSEAKNIQYF.